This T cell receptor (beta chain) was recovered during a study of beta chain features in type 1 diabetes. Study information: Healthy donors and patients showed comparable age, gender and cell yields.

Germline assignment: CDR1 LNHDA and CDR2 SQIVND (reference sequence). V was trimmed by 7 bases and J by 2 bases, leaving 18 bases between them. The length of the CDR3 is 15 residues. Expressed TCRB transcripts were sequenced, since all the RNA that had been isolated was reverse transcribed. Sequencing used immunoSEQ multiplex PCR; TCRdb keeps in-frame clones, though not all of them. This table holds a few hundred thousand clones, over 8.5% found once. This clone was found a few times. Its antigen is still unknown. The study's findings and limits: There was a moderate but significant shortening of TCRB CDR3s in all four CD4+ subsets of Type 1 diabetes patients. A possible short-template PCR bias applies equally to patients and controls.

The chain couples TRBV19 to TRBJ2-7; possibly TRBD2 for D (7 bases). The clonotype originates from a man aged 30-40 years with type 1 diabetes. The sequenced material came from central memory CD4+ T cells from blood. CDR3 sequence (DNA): TGTGCCAGTAAAAGGGGGGGCAATACGGCCTACGAGCAGTACTTC. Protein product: CASKRGGNTAYEQYF.